A selection of T cell receptor beta chains follows, all from one sample in a study of cytomegalovirus exposure and HLA in healthy donors. TCRdb keeps only in-frame clones here, not all; method: immunoSEQ multiplex PCR. Found here are under 250,000 clones, approximately 87% of them singletons; the top ten hold 2.6%. Sequenced material: PBMCs. These receptors were collected from a man younger than 35 in good health and CMV-seronegative. Both conserved end residues are part of each CDR3. The D gene is left open where the match is weak. For some rows the clone size is stated as once, few or many, or as a class when expanded; others skip it.

cdr3_aa: CASSAGGADGYTF; cdr3_nt: TGTGCCAGCTCAGCAGGGGGCGCGGATGGCTACACCTTC; d_call: TRBD1; v_call: TRBV18; j_call: TRBJ1-2; clone_size: .
cdr3_aa: CASSLGPSGGNTGELFF; cdr3_nt: TGCGCCAGCAGCTTGGGTCCTAGCGGGGGAAACACCGGGGAGCTGTTTTTT; d_call: TRBD2; v_call: TRBV5-1; j_call: TRBJ2-2; clone_size: .
cdr3_aa: CASSPMVATNEKLFF; cdr3_nt: TGTGCCAGCAGCCCTATGGTTGCAACTAATGAAAAACTGTTTTTT; d_call: .; v_call: TRBV7-2; j_call: TRBJ1-4; clone_size: once
cdr3_aa: CASSEGSSGYDSDTQYF; cdr3_nt: TGTGCCAGCAGTGAGGGTTCTAGCGGGTATGATTCAGATACGCAGTATTTT; d_call: TRBD2; v_call: TRBV27; j_call: TRBJ2-3; clone_size: .
cdr3_aa: CASSKEGGLVDEQYF; cdr3_nt: TGTGCCAGCAGCAAAGAGGGGGGGTTGGTCGACGAGCAGTACTTC; d_call: .; v_call: TRBV21-1; j_call: TRBJ2-7; clone_size: .
cdr3_aa: CASSSHGLAKNIQYF; cdr3_nt: TGCGCCAGCAGTAGCCACGGGTTAGCCAAAAACATTCAGTACTTC; d_call: .; v_call: TRBV10-1; j_call: TRBJ2-4; clone_size: .
cdr3_aa: CASGPDGMLYTQYF; cdr3_nt: TGTGCTAGTGGTCCAGACGGGATGTTGTATACGCAGTATTTT; d_call: .; v_call: TRBV12-5; j_call: TRBJ2-3; clone_size: once
cdr3_aa: CASSPRTGLGDYEQYF; cdr3_nt: TGTGCCAGCAGCCCGAGGACAGGCCTAGGCGACTACGAGCAGTACTTC; d_call: TRBD1; v_call: TRBV9; j_call: TRBJ2-7; clone_size: once
cdr3_aa: CASSPTGGLNEKLFF; cdr3_nt: TGCGCCAGCAGCCCGACGGGGGGGCTTAATGAAAAACTGTTTTTT; d_call: .; v_call: TRBV4-3; j_call: TRBJ1-4; clone_size: .
cdr3_aa: CASSWDTYQPQHF; cdr3_nt: TGTGCCAGCAGTTGGGACACCTATCAGCCCCAGCATTTT; d_call: .; v_call: TRBV28; j_call: TRBJ1-5; clone_size: .
cdr3_aa: CASSLPGNQPQHF; cdr3_nt: TGTGCCAGCAGCTTACCGGGCAATCAGCCCCAGCATTTT; d_call: .; v_call: TRBV7-2; j_call: TRBJ1-5; clone_size: .
cdr3_aa: CASVSGNEQFF; cdr3_nt: TGTGCCAGCGTTTCAGGCAATGAGCAGTTCTTC; d_call: .; v_call: TRBV7-6; j_call: TRBJ2-1; clone_size: .
cdr3_aa: CSVPSIGVIPLSYNEQFF; cdr3_nt: TGCAGCGTTCCTTCGATCGGGGTGATACCCCTCTCCTACAATGAGCAGTTCTTC; d_call: .; v_call: TRBV29-1; j_call: TRBJ2-1; clone_size: .
cdr3_aa: CASSPAGTYEQYF; cdr3_nt: TGTGCCAGCAGTCCTGCCGGGACCTACGAGCAGTACTTC; d_call: .; v_call: TRBV28; j_call: TRBJ2-7; clone_size: .
cdr3_aa: CASSLGQGLSTEAFF; cdr3_nt: TGTGCCAGCAGCTTAGGACAGGGATTAAGCACTGAAGCTTTCTTT; d_call: TRBD1; v_call: TRBV7-6; j_call: TRBJ1-1; clone_size: .
cdr3_aa: CASSSRDRVLTPQHF; cdr3_nt: TGTGCCAGCAGTAGCCGGGACAGGGTTTTGACGCCCCAGCATTTT; d_call: TRBD1; v_call: TRBV6-1; j_call: TRBJ1-5; clone_size: few
cdr3_aa: CASSSLVSGEETQYF; cdr3_nt: TGTGCCAGCAGCAGCTTAGTGTCGGGAGAAGAGACCCAGTACTTC; d_call: .; v_call: TRBV7-7; j_call: TRBJ2-5; clone_size: .
cdr3_aa: CASSVGAGANVLTF; cdr3_nt: TGTGCCAGCAGTGTCGGTGCTGGGGCCAACGTCCTGACTTTC; d_call: .; v_call: TRBV2; j_call: TRBJ2-6; clone_size: .
cdr3_aa: CASWLGFGANVLTF; cdr3_nt: TGTGCCAGCTGGCTAGGATTTGGGGCCAACGTCCTGACTTTC; d_call: .; v_call: TRBV2; j_call: TRBJ2-6; clone_size: .
cdr3_aa: CASAMQNGRGAFF; cdr3_nt: TGTGCCAGCGCAATGCAAAACGGGCGGGGAGCTTTCTTT; d_call: .; v_call: TRBV25-1; j_call: TRBJ1-1; clone_size: few
cdr3_aa: CASSKATPNRGGEVQETQYF; cdr3_nt: TGTGCCAGCAGCAAAGCGACCCCGAACAGGGGGGGTGAGGTCCAAGAGACCCAGTACTTC; d_call: .; v_call: TRBV21-1; j_call: TRBJ2-5; clone_size: .
cdr3_aa: CASSLPGITYEQYF; cdr3_nt: TGTGCCAGCAGCCTCCCAGGGATAACCTACGAGCAGTACTTC; d_call: .; v_call: TRBV11-2; j_call: TRBJ2-7; clone_size: .
cdr3_aa: CASSPTGNTGELFF; cdr3_nt: TGCGCCAGCAGCCCAACAGGGAACACCGGGGAGCTGTTTTTT; d_call: .; v_call: TRBV4-3; j_call: TRBJ2-2; clone_size: once
cdr3_aa: CASSLKVGGVYEQYF; cdr3_nt: TGTGCCAGCAGCTTGAAGGTTGGAGGGGTTTACGAGCAGTACTTC; d_call: .; v_call: TRBV5-4; j_call: TRBJ2-7; clone_size: .
cdr3_aa: CASRGTSGRANEQFF; cdr3_nt: TGTGCCAGCAGGGGGACTAGCGGGAGGGCAAATGAGCAGTTCTTC; d_call: TRBD2; v_call: TRBV2; j_call: TRBJ2-1; clone_size: .
cdr3_aa: CGTRTGGNEQFF; cdr3_nt: TGTGGTACTAGAACGGGGGGCAATGAGCAGTTCTTC; d_call: TRBD2; v_call: TRBV6-5; j_call: TRBJ2-1; clone_size: .
cdr3_aa: CASSLYRSNQPQHF; cdr3_nt: TGTGCCAGCAGCTTGTACAGGAGCAATCAGCCCCAGCATTTT; d_call: .; v_call: TRBV5-8; j_call: TRBJ1-5; clone_size: .
cdr3_aa: CASVGGISYNEQFF; cdr3_nt: TGTGCCAGCGTAGGGGGCATTAGCTACAATGAGCAGTTCTTC; d_call: TRBD1; v_call: TRBV28; j_call: TRBJ2-1; clone_size: .
cdr3_aa: CASSLTLSNEQFF; cdr3_nt: TGTGCCAGCAGCTTAACCTTATCCAATGAGCAGTTCTTC; d_call: .; v_call: TRBV7-3; j_call: TRBJ2-1; clone_size: .
cdr3_aa: CASSPEGSYSYEQYF; cdr3_nt: TGTGCCAGTAGTCCGGAGGGGAGTTATTCCTACGAGCAGTACTTC; d_call: .; v_call: TRBV19; j_call: TRBJ2-7; clone_size: few
cdr3_aa: CASSALAGAGGELFF; cdr3_nt: TGTGCCAGCAGCGCTCTTGCGGGAGCGGGCGGGGAGCTGTTTTTT; d_call: TRBD2; v_call: TRBV7-9; j_call: TRBJ2-2; clone_size: few
cdr3_aa: CASSASGDEQYF; cdr3_nt: TGTGCCAGCTCGGCTAGCGGGGACGAGCAGTACTTC; d_call: TRBD2; v_call: TRBV28; j_call: TRBJ2-7; clone_size: .
cdr3_aa: CAGPSGSTDTQYF; cdr3_nt: TGTGCCGGCCCTAGCGGGAGCACAGATACGCAGTATTTT; d_call: .; v_call: TRBV21-1; j_call: TRBJ2-3; clone_size: .
cdr3_aa: CAISSGQGTQYF; cdr3_nt: TGTGCCATCAGTAGCGGGCAAGGTACGCAGTATTTT; d_call: .; v_call: TRBV10-3; j_call: TRBJ2-3; clone_size: .
cdr3_aa: CASHPGGNSNQPQHF; cdr3_nt: TGTGCCAGTCACCCCGGGGGGAATAGCAATCAGCCCCAGCATTTT; d_call: .; v_call: TRBV19; j_call: TRBJ1-5; clone_size: .
cdr3_aa: CASNSGGWGYTF; cdr3_nt: TGTGCCAGTAACTCGGGGGGCTGGGGCTACACCTTC; d_call: .; v_call: TRBV19; j_call: TRBJ1-2; clone_size: .
cdr3_aa: CASSGPRDRGFYNSPLHF; cdr3_nt: TGTGCCAGCAGCGGCCCCCGCGACAGGGGGTTCTATAATTCACCCCTCCACTTT; d_call: TRBD1; v_call: TRBV7-9; j_call: TRBJ1-6; clone_size: .
cdr3_aa: CASSYMAGREQYF; cdr3_nt: TGTGCCAGCAGTTATATGGCAGGGAGGGAGCAGTACTTC; d_call: .; v_call: TRBV6-5; j_call: TRBJ2-7; clone_size: .
cdr3_aa: CAWRESGVNTGELFF; cdr3_nt: TGTGCCTGGAGAGAGAGCGGGGTTAACACCGGGGAGCTGTTTTTT; d_call: TRBD2; v_call: TRBV30; j_call: TRBJ2-2; clone_size: .
cdr3_aa: CASSFSGAIYEQYF; cdr3_nt: TGTGCCAGCAGCTTTTCTGGGGCGATCTACGAGCAGTACTTC; d_call: .; v_call: TRBV7-9; j_call: TRBJ2-7; clone_size: .
cdr3_aa: CASSYSVGQGNTEAFF; cdr3_nt: TGTGCCAGCAGTTACTCCGTGGGACAGGGGAACACTGAAGCTTTCTTT; d_call: TRBD1; v_call: TRBV6-6; j_call: TRBJ1-1; clone_size: once
cdr3_aa: CASSQEGARNTGELFF; cdr3_nt: TGTGCCAGCAGCCAAGAGGGAGCGAGGAACACCGGGGAGCTGTTTTTT; d_call: .; v_call: TRBV4-2; j_call: TRBJ2-2; clone_size: .
cdr3_aa: CASSARQGRLGNEQFF; cdr3_nt: TGCGCCAGCAGTGCCAGACAGGGACGGCTCGGCAATGAGCAGTTCTTC; d_call: TRBD1; v_call: TRBV10-2; j_call: TRBJ2-1; clone_size: once
cdr3_aa: CASSEAREVNNQPQHF; cdr3_nt: TGTGCCAGCAGTGAAGCCAGGGAGGTGAACAATCAGCCCCAGCATTTT; d_call: .; v_call: TRBV6-1; j_call: TRBJ1-5; clone_size: .
cdr3_aa: CSAARPGQGPAGYTF; cdr3_nt: TGCAGCGCTGCGAGACCGGGACAGGGTCCTGCTGGCTACACCTTC; d_call: TRBD1; v_call: TRBV29-1; j_call: TRBJ1-2; clone_size: .
cdr3_aa: CASSSRSDTQYF; cdr3_nt: TGTGCCAGCAGCTCCCGGTCAGATACGCAGTATTTT; d_call: .; v_call: TRBV7-2; j_call: TRBJ2-3; clone_size: .
cdr3_aa: CSGQWGDEAFF; cdr3_nt: TGCAGTGGCCAGTGGGGGGATGAAGCTTTCTTT; d_call: .; v_call: TRBV20-1; j_call: TRBJ1-1; clone_size: .
cdr3_aa: CASSLGQGQSYEQYF; cdr3_nt: TGCGCCAGCAGCCTTGGACAGGGTCAGAGTTACGAGCAGTACTTC; d_call: TRBD1; v_call: TRBV4-3; j_call: TRBJ2-7; clone_size: .